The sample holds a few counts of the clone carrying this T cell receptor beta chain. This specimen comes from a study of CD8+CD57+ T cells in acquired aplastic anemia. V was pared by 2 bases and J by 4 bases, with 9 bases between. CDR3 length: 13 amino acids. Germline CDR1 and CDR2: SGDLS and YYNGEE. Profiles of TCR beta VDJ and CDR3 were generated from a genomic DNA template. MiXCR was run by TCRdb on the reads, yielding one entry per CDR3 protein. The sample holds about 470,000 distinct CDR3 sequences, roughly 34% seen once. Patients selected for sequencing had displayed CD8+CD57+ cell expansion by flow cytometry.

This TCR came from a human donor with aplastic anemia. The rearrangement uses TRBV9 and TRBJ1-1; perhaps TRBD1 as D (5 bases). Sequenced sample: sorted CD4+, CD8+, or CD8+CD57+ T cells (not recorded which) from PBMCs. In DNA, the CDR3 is TGTGCCAGCAGCGTCCAAAGGGGCACTGAAGCTTTCTTT. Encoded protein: CASSVQRGTEAFF.